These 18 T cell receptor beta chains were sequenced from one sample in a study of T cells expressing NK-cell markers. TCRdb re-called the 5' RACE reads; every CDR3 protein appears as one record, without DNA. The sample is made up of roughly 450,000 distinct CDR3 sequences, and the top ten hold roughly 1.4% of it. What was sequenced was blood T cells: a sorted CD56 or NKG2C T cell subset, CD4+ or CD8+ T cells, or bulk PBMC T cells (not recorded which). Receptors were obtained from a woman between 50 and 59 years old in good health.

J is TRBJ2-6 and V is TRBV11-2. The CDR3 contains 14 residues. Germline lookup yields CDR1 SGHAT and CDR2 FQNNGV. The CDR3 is CASSSPSRANVLTF.

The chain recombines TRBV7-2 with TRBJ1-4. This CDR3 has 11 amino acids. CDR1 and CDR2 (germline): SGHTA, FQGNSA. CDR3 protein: CASSFEEKLFF.

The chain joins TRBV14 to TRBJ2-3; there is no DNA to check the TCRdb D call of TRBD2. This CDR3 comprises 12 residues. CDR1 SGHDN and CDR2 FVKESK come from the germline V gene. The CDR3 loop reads CASGPKGDTQYF.

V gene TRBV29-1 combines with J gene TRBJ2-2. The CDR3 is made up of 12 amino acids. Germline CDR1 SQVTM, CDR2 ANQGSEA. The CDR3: CSVEGVAGELFF.

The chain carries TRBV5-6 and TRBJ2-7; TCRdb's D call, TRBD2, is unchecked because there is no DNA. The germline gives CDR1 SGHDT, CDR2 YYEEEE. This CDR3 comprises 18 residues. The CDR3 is CASSRGWGSWRGAHEQYF.

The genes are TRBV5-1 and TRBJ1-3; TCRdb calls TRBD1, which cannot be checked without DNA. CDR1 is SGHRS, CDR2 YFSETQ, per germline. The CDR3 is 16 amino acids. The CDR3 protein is CASSANTGGSGNTIYF. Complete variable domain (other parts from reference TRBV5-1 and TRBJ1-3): KAGVTQTPRYLIKTRGQQVTLSCSPISGHRSVSWYQQTPGQGLQFLFEYFSETQRNKGNFPGRFSGRQFSNSRSEMNVSTLELGDSALYLCASSANTGGSGNTIYFGEGSWLTVV.

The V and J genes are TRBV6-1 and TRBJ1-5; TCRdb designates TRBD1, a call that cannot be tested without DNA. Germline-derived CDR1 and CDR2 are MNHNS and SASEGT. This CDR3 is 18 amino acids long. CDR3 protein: CASSESQGFMISNQPQHF.

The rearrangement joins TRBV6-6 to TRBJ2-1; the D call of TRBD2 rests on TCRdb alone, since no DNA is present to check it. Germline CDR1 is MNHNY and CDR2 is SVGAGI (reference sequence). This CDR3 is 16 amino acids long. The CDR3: CASSNLGLAGVDEQFF.

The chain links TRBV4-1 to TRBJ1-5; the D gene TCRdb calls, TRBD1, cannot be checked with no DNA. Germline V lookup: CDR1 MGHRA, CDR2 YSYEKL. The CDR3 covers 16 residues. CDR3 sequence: CASSQVGSGERQPQHF.

CDR3 in amino acids: CASSYSTLSETQYF. The genes are TRBV6-2 or TRBV6-3 and TRBJ2-5. The V gene's germline CDR1 is MNHEY and CDR2 SVGEGT. The CDR3 loop spans 14 amino acids.

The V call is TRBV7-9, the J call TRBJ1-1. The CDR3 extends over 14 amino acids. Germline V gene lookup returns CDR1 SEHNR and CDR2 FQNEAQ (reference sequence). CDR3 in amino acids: CASSLQILNTEAFF. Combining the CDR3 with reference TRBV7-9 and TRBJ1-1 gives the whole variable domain DTGVSQNPRHKITKRGQNVTFRCDPISEHNRLYWYRQTLGQGPEFLTYFQNEAQLEKSRLLSDRFSAERPKGSFSTLEIQRTEQGDSAMYLCASSLQILNTEAFFGQGTRLTVV.

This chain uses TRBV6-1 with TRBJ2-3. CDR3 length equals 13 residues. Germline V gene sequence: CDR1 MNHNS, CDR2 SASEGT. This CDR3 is CASSDSTGDTQYF.

The CDR3 spells CASQKLGPGQGADTQYF. The chain is built from TRBV11-3 and TRBJ2-3; the TCRdb D gene call, TRBD1, has no DNA to confirm it. CDR1 and CDR2 (germline): SGHNT, YENEEA. The CDR3 extends over 17 amino acids. Full variable domain (remainder filled in from reference TRBV11-3 and TRBJ2-3): EAGVVQSPRYKIIEKKQPVAFWCNPISGHNTLYWYLQNLGQGPELLIRYENEEAVDDSQLPKDRFSAERLKGVDSTLKIQPAELGDSAVYLCASQKLGPGQGADTQYFGPGTRLTVL.

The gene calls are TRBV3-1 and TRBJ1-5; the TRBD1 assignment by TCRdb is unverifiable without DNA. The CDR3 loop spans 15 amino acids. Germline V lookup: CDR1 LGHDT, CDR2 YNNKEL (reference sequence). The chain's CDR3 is CASSPRWGSNQPQHF.

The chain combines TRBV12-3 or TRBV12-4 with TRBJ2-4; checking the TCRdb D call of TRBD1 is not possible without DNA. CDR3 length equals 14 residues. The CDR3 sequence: CASSLRGDGNIQYF.

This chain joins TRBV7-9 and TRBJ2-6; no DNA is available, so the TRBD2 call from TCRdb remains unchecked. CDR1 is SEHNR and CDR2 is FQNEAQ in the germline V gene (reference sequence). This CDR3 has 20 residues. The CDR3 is CASSFSSGRPTLVGANVLTF.

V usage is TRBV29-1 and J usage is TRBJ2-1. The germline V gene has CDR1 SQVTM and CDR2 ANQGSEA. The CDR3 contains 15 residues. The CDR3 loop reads CSVEGQVTSYNEQFF.

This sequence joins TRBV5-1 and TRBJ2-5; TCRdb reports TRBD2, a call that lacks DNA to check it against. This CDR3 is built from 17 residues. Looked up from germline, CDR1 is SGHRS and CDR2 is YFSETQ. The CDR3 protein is CASSLVRTRGGRETQYF.